This T cell receptor (beta chain) comes out of a study of radiotherapy plus CTLA-4 blockade in lung cancer. General observations from the study: Peripheral blood showed expansion of tumor-derived TCR clones after radiotherapy and ipilimumab.

Notes on this clone: Antigen unknown. Other DNA sequences in the same sample also yield this CDR3.

This CDR3 is built from 15 residues. V was pared by 1 base and J by 2 bases, with 11 bases between. Germline lookup yields CDR1 LNHNV and CDR2 YYDKDF (reference sequence). Using immunoSEQ multiplex PCR, the repertoire was profiled, and TCRdb retains in-frame clones only, with some absent. The sample carries about 41,000 clones, less than 85% recorded once. The specimen comprised peripheral blood, sampled from a patient treated with radiotherapy plus ipilimumab. This sequence was found in a human donor with non-small cell lung cancer who had stable disease on radiotherapy plus ipilimumab. V is TRBV15 and J is TRBJ1-2; D is unresolved. This CDR3 is CATSRVGTGNYGYTF. DNA of the CDR3: TGTGCCACCAGCAGAGTGGGCACGGGGAACTATGGCTACACCTTC.